This T cell receptor beta chain was recovered during a study of blood T cell repertoires in COVID-19. Measured with immunoSEQ multiplex PCR; TCRdb has only the in-frame clones, and not every one. The repertoire holds about 74,000 clones, with around 75% as singletons. The V and J ends lost 3 bases and 4 bases respectively, with 6 bases between them. CDR3 length equals 12 residues. In germline, CDR1 is SQVTM, CDR2 ANQGSEA. Sample: peripheral blood. The chain employs TRBV29-1 and TRBJ2-2; possibly TRBD2 for D (6 bases). The clonotype was recovered from a man aged 70 or older with acute or convalescent COVID-19. DNA for the CDR3: TGCAGCGTTGAGCGGGGCACCGGGGAGCTGTTTTTT. Translating it yields CSVERGTGELFF.